The clone carrying this T cell receptor (beta chain) occurred a few times. Sample-barcoded 5' priming and a J-beta primer mix drove a second PCR of about 6 to 12 cycles. TCRdb re-analysed the 5' RACE reads in MiXCR, keeping a single row per CDR3 protein. Of 1.5 million to 2 million distinct CDR3 sequences listed, roughly two fifths are singletons. This specimen belongs to a study of blood T cells in healthy people across ages. Germline loops: CDR1 MNHEY, CDR2 SVGEGT. This CDR3 contains 14 residues. Between the trimmed V and J ends, which lost 6 bases and 4 bases, there was a span of 15 bases. The sequence derives from a human donor in good health. Specimen: blood. The chain couples TRBV6-2 or TRBV6-3 to TRBJ1-2, with a weak D call TRBD1 (5 bases). The CDR3 loop is CASRETASSYGYTF. The CDR3 DNA reads TGTGCCAGCAGAGAGACAGCCTCTAGCTATGGCTACACCTTC.